This T cell receptor (beta chain) was sequenced for a study of blood T cell repertoires in COVID-19. Trimming left V 8 bases short and J 4 bases short, with 11 bases between. The germline V gene has CDR1 LNHDA and CDR2 SQIVND (reference sequence). This CDR3 has 13 amino acids. Per the authors' pipeline: Reference gene primer amplification yielded estimated nucleated cell counts. Sequencing was performed with immunoSEQ multiplex PCR; in TCRdb, only in-frame clones are kept and a portion is missing. The V and J calls and clone size come from that table; D and trimming were worked out from the DNA. The sample carries a few hundred thousand clones, approximately 77% recorded once.

V usage is TRBV19 and J usage is TRBJ1-4, with D maybe TRBD1 (6 bases). The sequencing input was peripheral blood. The receptor was isolated from a human donor with acute or convalescent COVID-19. The donor label of this sample is uncertain. The CDR3 is CASLGQLNEKLFF. CDR3 DNA sequence: TGTGCCAGTCTTGGACAGCTTAATGAAAAACTGTTTTTT. The variable domain in full, completed from reference TRBV19 and TRBJ1-4, reads DGGITQSPKYLFRKEGQNVTLSCEQNLNHDAMYWYRQDPGQGLRLIYYSQIVNDFQKGDIAEGYSVSREKKESFPLTVTSAQKNPTAFYLCASLGQLNEKLFFGSGTQLSVL.